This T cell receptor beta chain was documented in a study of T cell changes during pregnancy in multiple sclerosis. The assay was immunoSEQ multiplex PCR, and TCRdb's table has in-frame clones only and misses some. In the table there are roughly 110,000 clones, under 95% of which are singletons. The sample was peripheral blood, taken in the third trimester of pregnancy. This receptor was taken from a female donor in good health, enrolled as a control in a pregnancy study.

CDR3 sequence (DNA): TGTGCCAGCAGCTTACGGGGAGTTAATGAAAAACTGTTTTTT. It specifies CASSLRGVNEKLFF. This chain joins TRBV11-2 and TRBJ1-4; unclear D gene. This CDR3 contains 14 residues. V was shortened by 2 bases and J by 4 bases, with 8 bases between the two germline ends. Germline CDR1 reads SGHAT; CDR2 reads FQNNGV.